Included here is one T cell receptor (beta chain) sequence, with context. The antigen remains unidentified. PCR involved 60 Vbeta and 13 Jbeta primers. Produced via immunoSEQ multiplex PCR; TCRdb's table is partial and in-frame only. This sample has about 220,000 clones, with roughly 83% found just once. The CDR3 has 15 residues. This entry belongs to a study of cytomegalovirus exposure and HLA in healthy donors. Whole-study findings and limits: With further analysis later on, most CMV-associated TCR beta chains appeared HLA-restricted. In a later analysis, V- and J-gene trimming of beta chains associated with a DCLRE1C missense variant, replicated independently. Among donors in an Asian-associated ancestry cluster, a later analysis reportedly found fewer N-insertions than the roughly 610-donor mean. Some TCR beta chains (roughly 160 of them) were listed as cytomegalovirus-associated.

The TCR was taken from a boy younger than 10 in good health and CMV-seronegative. This sequence joins TRBV21-1 and TRBJ2-5; the table's D call TRBD1 went unverified against the DNA. TRBV21-1 is tagged as a pseudogene. Sequencing was performed on PBMCs. The DNA of the CDR3 is TGTGCCAGCAGCAAAGGTGGGACAGGGAACGAGACCCAGTACTTC. The encoded protein is CASSKGGTGNETQYF.